Many counts were recorded for the clone carrying this T cell receptor (beta chain). The target antigen is unknown. The CDR3 has 16 residues. CDR1 KGHDR and CDR2 SFDVKD come from the germline V gene. V lost 3 bases, J lost 5 bases, and 11 bases stayed unmatched. The sample comes from a study of T cells in Graves' hyperthyroidism and ophthalmopathy. Study-level points and caveats: The model identified upcoming ophthalmopathy a median approximately seven months ahead of onset. Most thyroid clonotypes expanded above 0.001 appeared in blood too.

Thyroid ultrasound, orbital computed tomography, clinical symptoms, and serum thyroxine and TRAb underpinned diagnoses. Fresh peripheral blood, 10 ml, yielded the PBMCs. Researchers took RNA transcripts and amplified the TCR beta CDR3 regions from them. Researchers ran a first-round RT-PCR on the TCR CDR3 using the HTBI primer set. TCRdb redid the calling of the multiplex PCR reads with MiXCR, one entry per CDR3 protein. Among 250,000 to 300,000 distinct CDR3 sequences, 15% to 20% were seen once, and the ten largest hold around 61%. The clonotype was recovered from an older woman with Graves' ophthalmopathy. What was sequenced was blood. J is TRBJ1-2 and V is TRBV24-1; 7 bases match TRBD1. The CDR3: CATSDRTPGQQYGYTF. Here the CDR3 DNA reads TGTGCCACCAGTGATCGAACGCCGGGACAGCAATATGGCTACACCTTC.